This passage covers 11 T cell receptor beta chains from one sample sequenced in a study of a mutant IDH1 vaccine in newly diagnosed glioma. Their antigens are not known. Measured with immunoSEQ multiplex PCR; TCRdb has only the in-frame clones, and not every one. The sample carries under 85,000 clones, more than 70% recorded once. As for time point: week 23, last vaccination. Mutant IDH1 20-mer peptide, at 300 ug, made up each vaccine dose, with topical imiquimod. Specimen: PBMCs, collected from a glioma patient whose treatment included an IDH1 peptide vaccine. These receptors were collected from a woman aged 45-59 years with glioma.

The gene calls are TRBV7-9 and TRBJ2-5; a possible D gene is TRBD1 (5 bases). Germline V gene lookup returns CDR1 SEHNR and CDR2 FQNEAQ (reference sequence). This CDR3 is 15 amino acids long. Trimming pared 3 bases from V and 2 bases from J, leaving 13 bases between. The CDR3 spells CASSFPRGRQETQYF. CDR3 DNA sequence: TGTGCCAGCAGCTTCCCAAGGGGCCGACAAGAGACCCAGTACTTC. The variable domain in full, completed from reference TRBV7-9 and TRBJ2-5, reads DTGVSQNPRHKITKRGQNVTFRCDPISEHNRLYWYRQTLGQGPEFLTYFQNEAQLEKSRLLSDRFSAERPKGSFSTLEIQRTEQGDSAMYLCASSFPRGRQETQYFGPGTRLLVL.

The chain has TRBV2 and TRBJ1-2; D is unresolved. Germline CDR1 is SNHLY and CDR2 is FYNNEI. This CDR3 contains 12 residues. The ends were cut back, 9 bases at V and 4 bases at J, with 12 bases in the middle. The CDR3 spells CASNPGSYGYTF. The CDR3 DNA is TGTGCCAGTAACCCAGGAAGCTATGGCTACACCTTC.

This clone was seen once. V usage is TRBV4-1 and J usage is TRBJ1-1, with D uncertain. Germline CDR1 and CDR2: MGHRA and YSYEKL. The V gene lost 0 bases and the J gene lost 4 bases, with 12 bases spanning the gap. This CDR3 comprises 15 residues. CDR3 in amino acids: CASSQDPGFSTEAFF. The DNA for the CDR3 is TGCGCCAGCAGCCAAGATCCGGGATTCAGCACTGAAGCTTTCTTT.

The V gene is TRBV2, the J gene TRBJ1-2, with a weak D call TRBD1 (5 bases). This CDR3 region has 12 residues. Trimming removed 3 bases at V and 3 bases at J, with 5 bases between. CDR1 is SNHLY, CDR2 FYNNEI, per germline. The CDR3, as DNA: TGTGCCAGCAGTGACAGGGACTATGGCTACACCTTC. Residues: CASSDRDYGYTF.

V gene TRBV6-5 combines with J gene TRBJ1-2, with D tentatively TRBD1 (5 bases). This CDR3 region has 15 residues. The V and J ends lost 0 bases and 0 bases respectively, with 8 bases between them. Germline V gives CDR1 MNHEY, CDR2 SVGAGI. The CDR3 coding sequence is TGTGCCAGCAGTTACTCAACAGGCACTAACTATGGCTACACCTTC. Translated: CASSYSTGTNYGYTF.

The rearrangement links TRBV6-6 to TRBJ1-2, with TRBD1 matching 11 bases. The CDR3 consists of 16 residues. V lost 6 bases to trimming and J lost 8 bases; unmatched junction nucleotides: 14. Looked up from germline, CDR1 is MNHNY and CDR2 is SVGAGI (reference sequence). This chain's CDR3 is CASSYRTGGEVEGYTF. CDR3 bases: TGTGCCAGCAGCTATCGGACAGGGGGCGAAGTGGAGGGCTACACCTTC.

The V and J genes are TRBV27 and TRBJ2-7; 8 positions agree with TRBD2. The CDR3 totals 13 residues. Germline values: CDR1 MNHEY, CDR2 SMNVEV (reference sequence). V shed 6 bases and J 3 bases; nucleotides not matched to a gene: 4. CDR3 sequence: CASSPAGGYEQYF. Here the CDR3 DNA reads TGTGCCAGCAGCCCCGCGGGGGGCTACGAGCAGTACTTC.

The rearrangement joins TRBV6-6 to TRBJ2-7; the D call may be TRBD1 or TRBD2 (5 bases each). Trimming removed 1 base at V and 4 bases at J, with 14 bases between. This CDR3 region has 15 residues. Germline V gene lookup returns CDR1 MNHNY and CDR2 SVGAGI (reference sequence). The CDR3 spells CASSYLPGPAYEQYF. The CDR3, as DNA: TGTGCCAGCAGTTACTTACCGGGGCCGGCGTACGAGCAGTACTTC.

The chain couples TRBV30 to TRBJ1-5; 7 positions agree with TRBD1. This CDR3 has 15 amino acids. Per germline, CDR1 GTSNPN and CDR2 SVGIG (reference sequence). J lost 7 bases, V lost 0 bases, and 9 bases had no gene match. The CDR3 sequence: CAWSVGGGQWQPQHF. The CDR3 coding sequence is TGTGCCTGGAGTGTTGGTGGGGGACAGTGGCAGCCCCAGCATTTT.

V and J are TRBV7-9 and TRBJ2-7; 10 nucleotides agree with TRBD1. V was clipped by 1 base and J by 6 bases; unmatched bases: 3. The CDR3 loop spans 14 amino acids. Germline V gene sequence: CDR1 SEHNR, CDR2 FQNEAQ (reference sequence). The DNA for the CDR3 is TGTGCCAGCAGCTTAGATGGGACAGGGGTCGAGCAGTACTTC. Amino acids: CASSLDGTGVEQYF.

V is TRBV2 and J is TRBJ2-5; the D is unclear. The end of the DNA is better explained by TRBJ2-7, so the J call may be wrong. Germline V gene sequence: CDR1 SNHLY, CDR2 FYNNEI. This CDR3 contains 11 residues. The CDR3 DNA reads TGTGCCAGCAGTTACGTCTACGAGCAGTACTTC. It encodes CASSYVYEQYF.